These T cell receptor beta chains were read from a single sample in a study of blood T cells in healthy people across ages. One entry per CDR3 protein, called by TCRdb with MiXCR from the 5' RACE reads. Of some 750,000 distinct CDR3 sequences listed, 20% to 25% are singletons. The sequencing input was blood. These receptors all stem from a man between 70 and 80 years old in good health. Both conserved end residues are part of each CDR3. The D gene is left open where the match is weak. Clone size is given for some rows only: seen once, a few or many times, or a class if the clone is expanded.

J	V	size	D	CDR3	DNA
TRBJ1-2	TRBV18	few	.	CASSPETGLQRYGYTF	TGTGCCAGCTCCCCTGAAACAGGTTTGCAACGCTATGGCTACACCTTC
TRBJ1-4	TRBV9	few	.	CASSVDGVTNEKLFF	TGTGCCAGCAGCGTAGATGGAGTAACTAATGAAAAACTGTTTTTT
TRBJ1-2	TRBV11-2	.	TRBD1	CASSQGTGQHYGYTF	TGTGCCAGCAGCCAAGGGACAGGACAACACTATGGCTACACCTTC
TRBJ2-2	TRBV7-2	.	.	CASSRAGATGELFF	TGTGCCAGCAGCCGCGCGGGGGCTACCGGGGAGCTGTTTTTT
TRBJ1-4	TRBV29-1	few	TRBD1	CSVLGFFGQGATNEKLFF	TGCAGCGTTTTGGGCTTTTTCGGACAGGGCGCAACTAATGAAAAACTGTTTTTT
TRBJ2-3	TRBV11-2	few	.	CASSLAVRADTQYF	TGTGCCAGCAGCTTAGCCGTGCGGGCAGATACGCAGTATTTT
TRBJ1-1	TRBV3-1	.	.	CASSRVIGDVEVFF	TGTGCCAGCAGCCGGGTTATAGGGGACGTTGAGGTTTTCTTT
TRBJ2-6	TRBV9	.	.	CASSITGTNSGANVLTF	TGTGCCAGCAGCATTACCGGGACCAACTCTGGGGCCAACGTCCTGACTTTC
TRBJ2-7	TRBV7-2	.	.	CASSGTRYEQYF	TGTGCCAGCAGCGGGACACGTTACGAGCAGTACTTC
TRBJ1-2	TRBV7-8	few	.	CASSLKTEYGYTF	TGTGCCAGCAGCCTAAAGACGGAATATGGCTACACCTTC
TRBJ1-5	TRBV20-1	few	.	CSARVTRGAKEQPQHF	TGCAGTGCTAGAGTTACAAGGGGGGCTAAGGAGCAGCCCCAGCATTTT
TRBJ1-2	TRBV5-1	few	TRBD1	CASSSRDRERYTF	TGCGCCAGCAGCAGCCGGGACAGGGAACGCTACACCTTC
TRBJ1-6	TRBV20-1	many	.	CSAFHRAGYSPLHF	TGCAGTGCCTTTCACCGGGCCGGCTATTCACCCCTCCACTTT
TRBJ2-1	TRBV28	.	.	CASNQAQSGTGNEQFF	TGTGCCAGCAATCAAGCACAGTCGGGGACCGGCAATGAGCAGTTCTTC
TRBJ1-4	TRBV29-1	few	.	CSVGFGRNEKLFF	TGCAGCGTTGGGTTTGGCCGTAATGAAAAACTGTTTTTT
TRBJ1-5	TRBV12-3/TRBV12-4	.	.	CASSLVGQGHQPQHF	TGTGCCAGCAGTTTGGTGGGGCAGGGTCATCAGCCCCAGCATTTT
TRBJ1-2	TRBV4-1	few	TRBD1	CASSQEGTASTSGYTF	TGCGCCAGCAGCCAAGAGGGGACAGCCAGTACAAGTGGCTACACCTTC
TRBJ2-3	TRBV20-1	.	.	CSATLARTSTDTQYF	TGCAGTGCGACCCTAGCGCGGACTAGCACAGATACGCAGTATTTT
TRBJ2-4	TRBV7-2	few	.	CASSLPRVAKNIQYF	TGTGCCAGCAGCTTACCGCGGGTAGCCAAAAACATTCAGTACTTC
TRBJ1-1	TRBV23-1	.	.	CASSRSDIIFKGTEAFF	TGCGCCAGCAGTCGATCCGACATAATTTTTAAGGGCACTGAAGCTTTCTTT
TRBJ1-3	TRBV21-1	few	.	CASSTRDSWAGNTIYF	TGTGCCAGCAGCACCCGGGACTCTTGGGCTGGAAACACCATATATTTT
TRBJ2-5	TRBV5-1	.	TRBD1	CASSNPGQQETQYF	TGCGCCAGCAGCAACCCGGGACAGCAAGAGACCCAGTACTTC
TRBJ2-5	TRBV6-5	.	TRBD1	CASSLDRGDETQYF	TGTGCCAGCAGCCTCGACAGGGGGGATGAGACCCAGTACTTC
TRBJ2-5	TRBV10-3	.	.	CAIMDRAGETQYF	TGTGCCATCATGGACAGAGCCGGAGAGACCCAGTACTTC
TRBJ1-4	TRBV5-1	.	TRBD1	CASSLVGQGVEKLFF	TGCGCCAGCAGCTTGGTCGGACAGGGCGTTGAAAAACTGTTTTTT
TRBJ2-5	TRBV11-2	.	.	CASSLDIYQETQYF	TGTGCCAGCAGCTTAGATATATATCAAGAGACCCAGTACTTC
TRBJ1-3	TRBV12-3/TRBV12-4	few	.	CASSLRGGFSGNTIYF	TGTGCCAGCAGTTTGAGAGGGGGGTTCTCTGGAAACACCATATATTTT
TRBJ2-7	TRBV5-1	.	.	CASSLGSSIIYEQYF	TGCGCCAGCAGCTTGGGTAGCAGCATTATCTACGAGCAGTACTTC
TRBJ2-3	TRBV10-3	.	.	CAISATDSSQDTQYF	TGTGCCATCAGTGCCACGGACAGCAGCCAGGATACGCAGTATTTT
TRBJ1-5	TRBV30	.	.	CAWTSDRNQPQHF	TGTGCCTGGACTTCAGACAGAAATCAGCCCCAGCATTTT
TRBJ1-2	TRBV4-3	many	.	CASSQDLSAPRGDYGYTF	TGCGCCAGCAGCCAAGATCTCTCGGCCCCGCGAGGGGACTATGGCTACACCTTC
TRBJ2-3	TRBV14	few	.	CASSQVLATDTQYF	TGTGCCAGCAGCCAGGTACTAGCCACAGATACGCAGTATTTT
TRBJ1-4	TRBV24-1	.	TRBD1	CATSDLNMDRGNEKLFF	TGTGCCACCAGTGATTTGAATATGGACAGGGGGAATGAAAAACTGTTTTTT
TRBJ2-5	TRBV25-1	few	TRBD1	CASSAGTGSPETQYF	TGTGCCAGCAGTGCCGGGACAGGGAGTCCCGAGACCCAGTACTTC
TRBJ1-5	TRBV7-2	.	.	CASSGFAAQPQHF	TGTGCCAGCAGCGGGTTCGCCGCGCAGCCCCAGCATTTT
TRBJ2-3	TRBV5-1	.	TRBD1	CASSPAKQGGADTQYF	TGCGCCAGCAGCCCGGCCAAACAGGGGGGCGCAGATACGCAGTATTTT
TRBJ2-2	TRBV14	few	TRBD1	CASSQVRGTAELFF	TGTGCCAGCAGCCAAGTCCGTGGGACAGCAGAGCTGTTTTTT
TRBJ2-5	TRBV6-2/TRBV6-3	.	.	CASSSPLEYQETQYF	TGTGCCAGCAGTTCACCCCTGGAGTACCAAGAGACCCAGTACTTC
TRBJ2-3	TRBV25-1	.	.	CASNQDSPPDTQYF	TGTGCCAGCAATCAGGACTCCCCCCCAGATACGCAGTATTTT
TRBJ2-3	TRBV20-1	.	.	CSARWDGTDTQYF	TGCAGTGCTAGATGGGATGGCACAGATACGCAGTATTTT
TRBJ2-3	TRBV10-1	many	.	CASSESSPIADTQYF	TGCGCCAGCAGTGAGTCTTCTCCCATCGCAGATACGCAGTATTTT
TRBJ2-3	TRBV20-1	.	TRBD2	CSASALAVPSTDTQYF	TGCAGTGCCTCGGCCCTAGCGGTCCCAAGCACAGATACGCAGTATTTT
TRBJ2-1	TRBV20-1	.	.	CSASDTSGANNEQFF	TGCAGTGCTAGCGACACTTCGGGGGCCAACAATGAGCAGTTCTTC
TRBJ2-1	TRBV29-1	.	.	CSVSWGVNEQFF	TGCAGCGTTAGTTGGGGGGTGAATGAGCAGTTCTTC
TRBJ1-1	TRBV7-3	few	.	CASSLNGGGHQAFF	TGTGCCAGCAGCTTAAATGGGGGGGGACACCAAGCTTTCTTT
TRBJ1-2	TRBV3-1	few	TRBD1	CASSQEGTGTGPSNYGYTF	TGTGCCAGCAGCCAAGAGGGCACCGGGACAGGCCCGTCTAACTATGGCTACACCTTC
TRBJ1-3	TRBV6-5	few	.	CASSYSSRTGSGNTIYF	TGTGCCAGCAGTTACTCTTCCCGGACTGGATCTGGAAACACCATATATTTT
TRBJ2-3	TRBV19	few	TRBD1	CASSYQGAAQYF	TGTGCCAGTAGTTACCAGGGGGCGGCGCAGTATTTT
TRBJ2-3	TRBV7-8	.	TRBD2	CASSFVGGSGDTQYF	TGTGCCAGCAGCTTTGTTGGCGGGAGTGGAGATACGCAGTATTTT
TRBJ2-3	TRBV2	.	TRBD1	CASSEAGTGTGADTQYF	TGTGCCAGCAGCGAAGCCGGGACAGGGACAGGGGCAGATACGCAGTATTTT
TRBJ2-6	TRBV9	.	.	CASSVLGSGANVLTF	TGTGCCAGCAGCGTATTAGGGTCTGGGGCCAACGTCCTGACTTTC
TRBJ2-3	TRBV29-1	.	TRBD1	CSVGTGGFGTDTQYF	TGCAGCGTCGGAACAGGGGGCTTCGGCACAGATACGCAGTATTTT
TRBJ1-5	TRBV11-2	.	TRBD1	CASSLGRTGSKHF	TGTGCCAGCAGCTTAGGCAGGACAGGGTCGAAGCATTTT
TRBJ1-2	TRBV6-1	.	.	CASILRDLGNYGYTF	TGTGCCAGCATTCTAAGGGACCTGGGTAACTATGGCTACACCTTC
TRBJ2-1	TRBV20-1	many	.	CSAPPPPLDEQFF	TGCAGTGCTCCCCCCCCGCCTTTGGATGAGCAGTTCTTC
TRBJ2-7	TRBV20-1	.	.	CSARDLTASRYEQYF	TGCAGTGCTAGAGATCTGACAGCTTCCCGCTACGAGCAGTACTTC
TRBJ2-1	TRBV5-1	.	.	CASSLQVMDEQFF	TGCGCCAGCAGCTTACAGGTGATGGATGAGCAGTTCTTC
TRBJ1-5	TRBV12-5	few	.	CASGPTGYQPQHF	TGTGCTAGTGGCCCCACGGGGTATCAGCCCCAGCATTTT